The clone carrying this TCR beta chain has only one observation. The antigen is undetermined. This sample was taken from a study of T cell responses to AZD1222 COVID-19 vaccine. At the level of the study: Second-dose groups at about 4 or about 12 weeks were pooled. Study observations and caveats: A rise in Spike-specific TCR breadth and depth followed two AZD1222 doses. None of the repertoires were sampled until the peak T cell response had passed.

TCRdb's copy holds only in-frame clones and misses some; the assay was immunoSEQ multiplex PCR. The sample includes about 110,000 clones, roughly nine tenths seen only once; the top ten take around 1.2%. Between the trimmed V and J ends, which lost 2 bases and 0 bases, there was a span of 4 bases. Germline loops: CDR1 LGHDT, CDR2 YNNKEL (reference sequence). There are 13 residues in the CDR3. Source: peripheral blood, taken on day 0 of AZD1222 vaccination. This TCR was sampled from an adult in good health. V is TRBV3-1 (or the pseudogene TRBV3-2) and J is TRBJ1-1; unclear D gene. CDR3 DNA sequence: TGTGCCAGCAGCCAAAACATGAACACTGAAGCTTTCTTT. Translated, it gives CASSQNMNTEAFF.